The rows below give T cell receptor beta chains drawn from one sample of a study of blood T cell repertoires in COVID-19. Profiling relied on immunoSEQ multiplex PCR, and the TCRdb table lists in-frame clones only, not all of them. The sample records 100,000 to 150,000 clones, 65% to 85% being singletons. Sequencing was carried out using peripheral blood. These receptors were taken from a man aged 25 to 40 with COVID-19, enrolled during active disease. Both conserved end residues are trimmed from each CDR3. Only part of the rows carry a size: once, few, many, or a class if the clone is expanded.

CDR3	V	size
ASSGTGQKNSPLH	TRBV9	few
ASSVGVTDTQY	TRBV9	-
ATSGKWVGEGYNEQF	TRBV24-1	-
ASSLGALPYEQY	TRBV5-6	-
ASSSRPQETQY	TRBV5-4	-
ASSLRISGDYEQY	TRBV5-1	few
ASSPLEYSNQPQH	TRBV27	few
ASSDPGDTEAF	TRBV2	-
ASSLTGGEVTYEQY	TRBV11-2	-
AWSFLSGANVLT	TRBV30	few
ASSLGTSGYEQY	TRBV28	-
ASSVRIQGRGQPQH	TRBV19	-
ASSLSGTGGDQPQH	TRBV18	-
ASSLISGSGTDTQY	TRBV7-3	-
AISEREIDTQY	TRBV10-3	-
ASSQGYPGQGQETQY	TRBV3-1/TRBV3-2	-
ASSRDRDTEAF	TRBV11-2	-
ASSSMAYGYT	TRBV28	once
ASSLDSVPEGEKLF	TRBV11-2	-
ASSISGGTDTQY	TRBV7-3	-
ASSLGQGSYEQY	TRBV28	-
ASSSPRGSSYNEQF	TRBV7-9	-
ASSLSFGRGGATDTQY	TRBV6-6	-
ASSHFDRVGNSPLH	TRBV4-1	-
ASSYSSLATQETQY	TRBV6-5	-
ASSDIGAGAGELF	TRBV6-1	-
ASNDSPGGYT	TRBV19	-
ASRVTGSSGNTIY	TRBV28	-
ASSWDRGNEQF	TRBV18	-